Each of the 24 T cell receptor beta chains below was sequenced from the same sample in a study of vaccination and CD4 T cells after COVID-19. The Oncomine TCR Beta short-read assay was applied to DNA of cultured CD4+ T cells. MiXCR was run by TCRdb on the PCR reads, yielding one entry per CDR3 protein. In the table there are more than 20,000 distinct CDR3 sequences, roughly 70% of which are singletons. Treatment: approximately nine-day PBMC culture with coronavirus spike peptide pools or control peptides (ViraFEST assay). No cognate antigen is known for these TCRs. The sample comprised CD4+ T cells from blood, cultured in vitro. The receptors were gathered from a human donor who had recovered from COVID-19.

This chain joins TRBV19 and TRBJ1-1, with a possible D match to TRBD1 (5 bases). The CDR3 consists of 18 residues. Germline V lookup: CDR1 LNHDA, CDR2 SQIVND (reference sequence). With 9 bases removed from V and 0 bases from J, the gap between germline ends came to 26 bases. This CDR3 is CASRRFSQASLMNTEAFF. The CDR3 DNA sequence: TGTGCCAGCCGAAGGTTCTCACAGGCGTCGCTTATGAACACTGAAGCTTTCTTT.

This clonotype was seen a handful of times. Germline and junction disagree at one end, which may indicate a read error. The V gene is TRBV7-9, the J gene TRBJ1-1; TRBD1 might be the D (6 bases). Germline CDR1 SEHNR, CDR2 FQNEAQ (reference sequence). The CDR3 totals 11 residues. CDR3 DNA sequence: TGTGCCAGCAGCCCGGGGTGGGGGACAACGTTT. Translation gives CASSPGWGTTF.

The chain recombines TRBV20-1 with TRBJ2-5; unclear D gene. V shed 6 bases and J shed 3 bases, with 14 bases lying between them. CDR3 length: 13 amino acids. Germline V gene lookup returns CDR1 DFQATT and CDR2 SNEGSKA (reference sequence). This chain's CDR3 is CSAHLRVEETQYF. In DNA form, the CDR3 reads TGCAGTGCCCACCTCCGGGTGGAAGAGACCCAGTACTTC.

The V call is TRBV11-2, the J call TRBJ2-2; the D gene could be TRBD1 or TRBD2 (5 bases each). Looked up from germline, CDR1 is SGHAT and CDR2 is FQNNGV. The CDR3 spans 16 residues. Trimming shortened V by 2 bases and J by 4 bases, and 14 bases separated the two germline ends. Written as DNA, the CDR3 is TGTGCCAGCAGCTTAAATAGGGGTGCGGGCACCGGGGAGCTGTTTTTT. This codes for CASSLNRGAGTGELFF.

J is TRBJ1-2 and V is TRBV20-1; tentative D call: TRBD1 (5 bases). The V gene's germline CDR1 is DFQATT and CDR2 SNEGSKA (reference sequence). The V gene lost 5 bases and the J gene lost 8 bases, with 12 bases spanning the gap. The CDR3 totals 11 residues. CDR3 nucleotides: TGCAGTGCTGGGGGGACGACGGGCTACACCTTC. It codes for CSAGGTTGYTF.

This clonotype was observed a few times. This sequence joins TRBV20-1 and TRBJ1-1; no clear D. V was clipped by 3 bases and J by 8 bases, with 10 bases between them. From germline, CDR1 is DFQATT and CDR2 SNEGSKA (reference sequence). This CDR3 region has 11 residues. The CDR3 reads CSASGPGEAFF. DNA for the CDR3: TGCAGTGCTAGTGGCCCGGGGGAAGCTTTCTTT.

This clonotype was seen a few times. This rearrangement joins TRBV15 to TRBJ2-7, with D perhaps given as TRBD1 or TRBD2 (5 bases each). Trimming removed 3 bases from V and 7 bases from J, with 16 bases in between. Germline CDR1 LNHNV, CDR2 YYDKDF (reference sequence). This CDR3 has 14 residues. CDR3 protein: CATSSGLGRGEQYF. The CDR3 bases are TGTGCCACCAGCAGTGGCCTGGGACGGGGAGAGCAGTACTTC.

The chain carries TRBV28 and TRBJ1-2; D is ambiguous. Germline loops: CDR1 MDHEN, CDR2 SYDVKM. The CDR3 is 16 amino acids. The V gene lost 2 bases and the J gene lost 4 bases, with 17 bases spanning the gap. CDR3 sequence: CASSLGPAGRVYGYTF. CDR3 DNA sequence: TGTGCCAGCAGTTTAGGGCCAGCTGGGAGAGTCTATGGCTACACCTTC.

The V and J genes are TRBV20-1 and TRBJ1-1; tentatively, D is TRBD1 (6 bases). V was shortened by 1 base and J by 2 bases, with 8 bases between the two germline ends. The CDR3 extends over 13 amino acids. In germline, CDR1 is DFQATT, CDR2 SNEGSKA (reference sequence). The CDR3 DNA follows: TGCAGTGCTAGAGGGACAGCAAACACTGAAGCTTTCTTT. It yields the protein CSARGTANTEAFF.

J is TRBJ1-1 and V is TRBV20-1, with no clear D. The CDR3 has 11 amino acids. Trimming stripped 5 bases from V and 4 bases from J, with 8 bases between. Germline lookup yields CDR1 DFQATT and CDR2 SNEGSKA (reference sequence). In DNA, the CDR3 is TGCAGTGCTTCGAAGGGCACTGAAGCTTTCTTT. Protein sequence: CSASKGTEAFF.

V and J are TRBV20-1 and TRBJ1-1, with 9 bases matching TRBD1. The CDR3 totals 15 residues. The germline gives CDR1 DFQATT, CDR2 SNEGSKA (reference sequence). J lost 5 bases, V lost 6 bases, and 13 bases had no gene match. The CDR3 loop reads CSATFPGQGATEAFF. CDR3 bases: TGCAGTGCGACCTTTCCGGGACAGGGAGCAACTGAAGCTTTCTTT.

The chain recombines TRBV7-2 with TRBJ1-5; the D gene is possibly TRBD1 (6 bases). Deletions cut 5 bases from V and 5 bases from J, with 13 bases between. Germline V gene lookup returns CDR1 SGHTA and CDR2 FQGNSA. The CDR3 is 14 amino acids. The CDR3 spells CASSTGGGYQPQHF. CDR3 nucleotide sequence: TGTGCCAGCAGCACTGGAGGGGGGTATCAGCCCCAGCATTTT.

The rearrangement links TRBV12-3 or TRBV12-4 to TRBJ1-3; possible D gene TRBD1, 6 bases. The length of the CDR3 is 16 residues. Trimming shortened V by 6 bases and J by 0 bases, and 15 bases separated the two germline ends. CDR3 nucleotides: TGTGCCAGCAGACGTACAGGGACGAGCTCTGGAAACACCATATATTTT. It is translated as CASRRTGTSSGNTIYF.

The genes are TRBV5-4 and TRBJ2-5; D is possibly TRBD2 (5 bases). The CDR3 extends over 18 amino acids. CDR1 is SGHNT, CDR2 YYREEE, per germline (reference sequence). Trimming took off 0 bases at V and 0 bases at J, with 18 bases between the two ends. CDR3 DNA sequence: TGTGCCAGCAGCTTGGGGGAGAGAAGCTGGGCGAACCAAGAGACCCAGTACTTC. It yields the protein CASSLGERSWANQETQYF.

The CDR3 DNA reads as TGTGCCAGCAGCTACCAGACAGGAAGCAATCAGCCCCAGCATTTT. This gives the protein CASSYQTGSNQPQHF. The J gene is TRBJ1-5, the V gene TRBV7-2, with a weak D call TRBD1 (6 bases). The CDR3 contains 15 residues. V lost 4 bases, J lost 1 base, and 11 bases lay in between. Germline V lookup: CDR1 SGHTA, CDR2 FQGNSA. The entire variable domain, with the rest obtained from reference TRBV7-2 and TRBJ1-5, is as follows: GAGVSQSPSNKVTEKGKDVELRCDPISGHTALYWYRQSLGQGLEFLIYFQGNSAPDKSGLPSDRFSAERTGGSVSTLTIQRTQQEDSAVYLCASSYQTGSNQPQHFGDGTRLSIL.

This sequence joins TRBV7-3 and TRBJ1-1; 7 bases match TRBD1. The germline gives CDR1 SGHTA, CDR2 FQGTGA. V lost 5 bases and J lost 0; bases outside the gene matches: 6. CDR3 length: 15 residues. The CDR3 sequence: CASSQGQIVNTEAFF. The CDR3 nucleotides read TGTGCCAGCAGCCAGGGACAGATAGTGAACACTGAAGCTTTCTTT.

To note about this clonotype: The junction does not match germline at one end; this may be a read error. This chain uses TRBV5-4 with TRBJ1-2; 7 bases are shared with TRBD1. Germline lookup yields CDR1 SGHNT and CDR2 YYREEE (reference sequence). The CDR3 runs 14 residues. This chain's CDR3 is CASSQEQGKYGYTF. CDR3 in DNA: TGCGCCAGCAGCCAAGAACAGGGGAAGTATGGCTACACCTTC.

The gene calls are TRBV7-2 and TRBJ2-5; 9 bases are a match to TRBD1. V dropped 3 bases and J dropped 5; count of bases not matched to a gene: 1. Germline-derived CDR1 and CDR2 are SGHTA and FQGNSA. CDR3 length equals 13 residues. For the CDR3, the DNA is TGTGCCAGCAGCTTGGACAGGGGCGAGACCCAGTACTTC. It encodes CASSLDRGETQYF.

This chain joins TRBV5-3 and TRBJ2-3, with D perhaps TRBD2 (6 bases). TRBV5-3 qualifies as an ORF whose function is uncertain. CDR3 size: 14 residues. V lost 8 bases and J lost 2, with 15 bases in between. The CDR3 is CASSRGIYTDTQYF. The CDR3 nucleotides read TGTGCCAGTTCCCGGGGGATATACACAGATACGCAGTATTTT.

This chain uses TRBV11-1 with TRBJ1-1; D is unresolved. Germline values: CDR1 SGHAT, CDR2 FQDESV (reference sequence). This CDR3 is built from 12 residues. V shed 1 base and J shed 8 bases, with 8 bases lying between them. The CDR3 sequence: CASSLEQSEAFF. CDR3 nucleotides: TGTGCCAGCAGCTTAGAACAGTCCGAAGCTTTCTTT.

The gene calls are TRBV6-1 and TRBJ1-1; D ambiguous. Trimming stripped 3 bases from V and 5 bases from J, with 4 bases between. Looked up from germline, CDR1 is MNHNS and CDR2 is SASEGT. This CDR3 is built from 11 residues. The CDR3 sequence: CASSESTEAFF. The CDR3 DNA is TGTGCCAGCAGTGAGAGTACTGAAGCTTTCTTT.

This clonotype showed up just once. CDR3 protein: CAISSGGTGFSEQYF. The CDR3, as DNA: TGTGCCATCTCGAGCGGGGGGACAGGTTTCTCCGAGCAGTACTTC. The rearrangement uses TRBV10-3 and TRBJ2-7; D is possibly TRBD2 (9 bases). Trimming cost V 8 bases and J 6 bases, with 23 bases left between them. This CDR3 spans 15 amino acids. CDR1 is ENHRY, CDR2 SYGVKD, per germline.

The V gene is TRBV7-9, the J gene TRBJ1-3; no definite D call. From germline, CDR1 is SEHNR and CDR2 FQNEAQ (reference sequence). V gave up 5 bases and J gave up 9 bases, with 11 bases separating them. The CDR3 loop spans 12 amino acids. CDR3 amino acids: CASSPGTATIYF. CDR3 DNA: TGTGCCAGCAGCCCCGGCACGGCCACCATATATTTT. Supplemented by reference TRBV7-9 and TRBJ1-3, the full variable domain reads DTGVSQNPRHKITKRGQNVTFRCDPISEHNRLYWYRQTLGQGPEFLTYFQNEAQLEKSRLLSDRFSAERPKGSFSTLEIQRTEQGDSAMYLCASSPGTATIYFGEGSWLTVV.

The chain couples TRBV2 to TRBJ1-6; 8 positions match TRBD1. The CDR3 has 13 amino acids. The trim removed 8 bases at V and 9 bases at J, leaving 6 bases unmatched. Germline V gene lookup returns CDR1 SNHLY and CDR2 FYNNEI. CDR3 nucleotides: TGTGCCAGCGCACCAGGGGGCAGTTCACCCCTCCACTTT. It translates to CASAPGGSSPLHF.